The 2 T cell receptor beta chains presented below share a single source sample, sequenced in a study of CXCR4 blockade with PD-1 therapy in pancreatic cancer. Produced via immunoSEQ multiplex PCR; TCRdb's table is partial and in-frame only. Of around 15,000 clones in the sample, roughly 72% were seen once. Sequencing input: tumor tissue. These receptors were obtained from a human donor with pancreatic ductal adenocarcinoma.

By share, this clone counts as medium-sized. The rearrangement links TRBV9 to TRBJ2-6, with a tentative D call TRBD2 (7 bases). Germline V gene sequence: CDR1 SGDLS, CDR2 YYNGEE. The CDR3 has 16 residues. V lost 3 bases to trimming and J lost 3 bases, with 13 bases between them. CDR3: CASSGAGASGANVLTF. The CDR3, as DNA: TGTGCCAGCAGCGGTGCGGGGGCCAGTGGGGCCAACGTCCTGACTTTC.

The chain joins TRBV28 to TRBJ1-4, with 12 bases identical to TRBD1. The CDR3 is 17 amino acids. CDR1 is MDHEN and CDR2 is SYDVKM in the germline V gene. Trimming removed 5 bases from V and 5 bases from J; junction bases left unmatched: 9. The CDR3 loop is CASSGGQGAQNNEKLFF. Written as DNA, the CDR3 is TGTGCCAGCAGTGGGGGACAGGGGGCGCAGAACAATGAAAAACTGTTTTTT.